The clone carrying this TCR beta chain occurred a few times. This entry belongs to a study of T-cell memory formation after mild COVID-19. J gave up 4 bases and V 6 bases, and 6 bases lay outside the gene matches. The CDR3 extends over 14 amino acids. Via MiXCR, TCRdb re-called the 5' RACE reads, giving one row per CDR3 protein. Of over 300,000 distinct CDR3 sequences in the sample, roughly 20% were seen once. V and J are TRBV12-3 or TRBV12-4 and TRBJ1-1, with 9 positions matching TRBD1. The specimen sequenced was PBMCs or a T cell subset sorted from them (not recorded which). The clonotype comes from a man aged 18-30 years who had mild COVID-19 (a few samples of this study predate the infection). Cell type and time point are not known. CDR3 loop: CASRPGQGSTEAFF. For the CDR3, the DNA is TGTGCCAGCAGGCCCGGACAGGGGAGCACTGAAGCTTTCTTT.